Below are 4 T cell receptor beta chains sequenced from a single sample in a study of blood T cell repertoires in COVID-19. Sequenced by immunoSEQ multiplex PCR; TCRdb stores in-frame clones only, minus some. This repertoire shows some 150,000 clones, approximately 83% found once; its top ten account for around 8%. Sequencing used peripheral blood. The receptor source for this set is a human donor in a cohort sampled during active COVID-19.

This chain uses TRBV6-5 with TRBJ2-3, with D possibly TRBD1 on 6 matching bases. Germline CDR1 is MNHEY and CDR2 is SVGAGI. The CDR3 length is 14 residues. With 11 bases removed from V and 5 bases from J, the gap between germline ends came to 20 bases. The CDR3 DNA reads TGTGCCGCCCAGGGGCACAGGGTAGGAGATACGCAGTATTTT. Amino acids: CAAQGHRVGDTQYF.

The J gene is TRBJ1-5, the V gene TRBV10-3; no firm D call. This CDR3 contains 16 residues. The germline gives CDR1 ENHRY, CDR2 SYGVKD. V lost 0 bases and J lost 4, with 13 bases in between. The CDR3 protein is CAISESRDPGNQPQHF. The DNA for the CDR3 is TGTGCCATCAGTGAGTCAAGGGATCCGGGGAATCAGCCCCAGCATTTT.

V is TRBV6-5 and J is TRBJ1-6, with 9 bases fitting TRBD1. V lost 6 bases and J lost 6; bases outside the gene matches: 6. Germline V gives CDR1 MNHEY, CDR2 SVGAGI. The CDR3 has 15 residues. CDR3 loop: CASRPPGQGNSPLHF. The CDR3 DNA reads TGTGCCAGCAGACCGCCGGGACAGGGTAATTCACCCCTCCACTTT.

The CDR3 is CASSLYGQSAYGYTF. CDR3 bases: TGTGCCAGCAGTTTATACGGACAGTCAGCTTATGGCTACACCTTC. This chain uses TRBV27 with TRBJ1-2, with a tentative D call TRBD1 (6 bases). The CDR3 contains 15 residues. In germline, CDR1 is MNHEY, CDR2 SMNVEV (reference sequence). V was trimmed by 1 base and J by 5 bases, leaving 14 bases between them.